In its sample, the clone carrying this T cell receptor beta chain was seen many times. This sample is drawn from a study of regulatory T cells in long-lasting Graves disease. Time point reported: newly diagnosed GD, antithyroid drugs for less than 3 months. RNA extracted from PBMCs served as the sequencing template. Combining iRepertoire HTBI primers with Arm-PCR of CDR3 regions, the authors built TCR beta libraries. TCRdb re-analysed the multiplex PCR reads in MiXCR, keeping a single row per CDR3 protein. The sample contains 400,000 to 500,000 distinct CDR3 sequences, approximately 14% of which appear only once. V shed 6 bases and J shed 4 bases, with 13 bases lying between them. The V gene's germline CDR1 is SQVTM and CDR2 ANQGSEA. The CDR3 is 12 residues long. The data also belong to a second study, concerning T cells in Graves' hyperthyroidism and ophthalmopathy.

The source of this sequence is a woman aged 45-59 years with Graves disease. V usage is TRBV29-1 and J usage is TRBJ2-7, with D perhaps TRBD2 (6 bases). The input for sequencing was peripheral blood mononuclear cells (PBMCs), taken at new diagnosis, from a patient treated with antithyroid drugs. The CDR3 loop is CSVEGLGYEQYF. DNA of the CDR3: TGCAGCGTGGAGGGTTTAGGTTACGAGCAGTACTTC.